One sample yielded the 14 T cell receptor beta chains listed below, sequenced in a study of neurological immune-mediated disorders (dated by TCRdb to between 2019 and 2020). Library generation was performed with 5' RACE. The data were produced on an Illumina HiSeq 2500. Using fastp at Q25 and MiXCR, TCRdb reprocessed the public reads and kept productive beta chains. A single entry per CDR3 protein holds the most common genes and DNA from its merged rows. The sample yields roughly 30,000 distinct CDR3 sequences; roughly 12% were counted once. About 6% of the sample belongs to the ten largest clones. The sequenced material came from PBMCs. These TCRs come from a woman in her sixties or seventies in good health.

This clonotype was counted many times. The J gene is TRBJ1-1, the V gene TRBV5-1; TRBD1 might be the D (5 bases). V lost 2 bases and J 1 base, leaving 9 bases between the germline ends. Germline V gene data show CDR1 as SGHRS and CDR2 as YFSETQ. This CDR3 is 14 amino acids long. For the CDR3, the DNA is TGCGCCAGCAGCTTCAGGGTGAGGAACACTGAAGCTTTCTTT. The encoded protein is CASSFRVRNTEAFF.

This clonotype was found many times. The chain couples TRBV7-2 to TRBJ1-1, with unresolved D. The CDR3 totals 15 residues. Trimming cost V 5 bases and J 1 base, with 14 bases left between them. Germline CDR1 and CDR2: SGHTA and FQGNSA. CDR3: CASSHGGLENTEAFF. In DNA, the CDR3 is TGTGCCAGCAGCCATGGCGGGTTAGAGAACACTGAAGCTTTCTTT.

This clonotype showed up many times. The rearrangement uses TRBV5-1 and TRBJ2-1; D is unresolved. Germline CDR1 SGHRS, CDR2 YFSETQ. The V and J ends lost 0 bases and 6 bases respectively, with 10 bases between them. The CDR3 totals 14 residues. In nucleotides, the CDR3 is TGCGCCAGCAGCTTGGTAATGGCAGTCAATGAGCAGTTCTTC. Its protein product is CASSLVMAVNEQFF.

This clonotype has ten or more counts. J is TRBJ2-2 and V is TRBV5-1; tentatively, D is TRBD2 (5 bases). This CDR3 spans 15 amino acids. The V gene's germline CDR1 is SGHRS and CDR2 YFSETQ. Trimming removed 0 bases at V and 6 bases at J, with 12 bases between. The CDR3 loop is CASSLGGRLPGELFF. The CDR3 DNA sequence: TGCGCCAGCAGCTTGGGAGGGCGCCTGCCCGGGGAGCTGTTTTTT. The variable domain in full, completed from reference TRBV5-1 and TRBJ2-2, reads KAGVTQTPRYLIKTRGQQVTLSCSPISGHRSVSWYQQTPGQGLQFLFEYFSETQRNKGNFPGRFSGRQFSNSRSEMNVSTLELGDSALYLCASSLGGRLPGELFFGEGSRLTVL.

This clonotype was detected ten times or more. The genes are TRBV12-3 or TRBV12-4 and TRBJ2-2; 7 bases are a match to TRBD1. The V and J ends lost 5 bases and 1 base, in that order; junction bases with no gene match: 1. This CDR3 has 14 amino acids. DNA for the CDR3: TGTGCCAGCAGTCGGGACAGGAACACCGGGGAGCTGTTTTTT. Amino acid sequence: CASSRDRNTGELFF.

This clonotype was counted ten times or more. This rearrangement joins TRBV7-8 to TRBJ2-5; 7 bases fit TRBD2. The CDR3 is 15 residues long. Germline trimming cut 2 bases from V and 7 bases from J; bases unmatched to any gene: 10. The V gene's germline CDR1 is SGHVS and CDR2 FQNEAQ. As DNA, the CDR3 is TGTGCCAGCAGCTTAATCTGGCGGGGGAGCGGGACCCAGTACTTC. It encodes CASSLIWRGSGTQYF. Full variable domain (outside the CDR3, taken from reference TRBV7-8 and TRBJ2-5): GAGVSQSPRYKVAKRGQDVALRCDPISGHVSLFWYQQALGQGPEFLTYFQNEAQLDKSGLPSDRFFAERPEGSVSTLKIQRTQQEDSAVYLCASSLIWRGSGTQYFGPGTRLLVL.

This clonotype was seen at least ten times. V and J are TRBV5-1 and TRBJ2-7; D gene uncertain. The CDR3 runs 13 residues. With 4 bases removed from V and 0 bases from J, the gap between germline ends came to 8 bases. CDR1 is SGHRS, CDR2 YFSETQ, per germline. CDR3 amino acids: CASSAQASYEQYF. The CDR3 region has the DNA TGCGCCAGCAGCGCACAAGCCTCCTACGAGCAGTACTTC.

This clonotype has ten or more counts. The rearrangement links TRBV20-1 to TRBJ2-7; no clear D gene. Germline CDR1 and CDR2: DFQATT and SNEGSKA (reference sequence). V gave up 0 bases and J gave up 2 bases, with 8 bases separating them. This CDR3 spans 13 amino acids. CDR3 nucleotide sequence: TGCAGTGCTAGAGATCTGACCACCTACGAGCAGTACTTC. It translates to CSARDLTTYEQYF.

In this sample, this clonotype turned up many times. The gene calls are TRBV5-1 and TRBJ1-1; D is ambiguous. CDR3 length: 12 residues. Germline CDR1 and CDR2: SGHRS and YFSETQ. V shed 2 bases and J shed 8 bases, with 10 bases lying between them. In DNA form, the CDR3 reads TGCGCCAGCAGCTTTGAGAGGACCGAAGCTTTCTTT. Translation: CASSFERTEAFF.

This clonotype was found many times. This chain links TRBV20-1 with TRBJ2-3; 7 positions match TRBD2. The CDR3 loop spans 15 amino acids. Germline V CDR1 and CDR2: DFQATT, SNEGSKA (reference sequence). Trimming removed 5 bases from V and 4 bases from J; junction bases left unmatched: 12. In DNA, the CDR3 is TGCAGTGCTCCAGGGACTACCTCGGGCCCAGATACGCAGTATTTT. This codes for CSAPGTTSGPDTQYF.

There are many counts of this clonotype. The rearrangement uses TRBV5-1 and TRBJ2-7; D ambiguous. This CDR3 comprises 13 residues. Germline CDR1 is SGHRS and CDR2 is YFSETQ. V lost 0 bases to trimming and J lost 3 bases, with 7 bases between them. CDR3 nucleotide sequence: TGCGCCAGCAGCTTGGTTTACGGCTACGAGCAGTACTTC. Translated, it gives CASSLVYGYEQYF.

This clonotype has only a few counts. This clone may be a read error of a much larger clone one base away. V usage is TRBV7-2 and J usage is TRBJ2-7; TRBD1 matches at 7 bases. The CDR3 consists of 15 residues. Germline loops: CDR1 SGHTA, CDR2 FQGNSA. The CDR3 DNA reads as TGTGCCAGCAGCAAGAATCCGGGACAGTTCTACGAGAAGTACTTC. Translating gives CASSKNPGQFYEKYF.

The sample holds many counts of this clonotype. J is TRBJ1-1 and V is TRBV12-3 or TRBV12-4; D remains ambiguous. The CDR3 spans 13 residues. Trimming left V 3 bases short and J 6 bases short, with 11 bases between. CDR3 sequence: CASSFLSGAEAFF. The CDR3 DNA follows: TGTGCCAGCAGTTTTCTTTCTGGGGCTGAAGCTTTCTTT.

This clonotype was observed many times. DNA for the CDR3: TGTGCCAGCAGCTTCGGTTCAGAGCAGTTCTTC. This translates into CASSFGSEQFF. V gene TRBV7-9 combines with J gene TRBJ2-1, with D unresolved. Trimming took 3 bases from V and 10 from J, leaving 7 bases between them. This CDR3 contains 11 residues. The germline V gene has CDR1 SEHNR and CDR2 FQNEAQ (reference sequence).